Here is one TCR beta chain with its context. The CDR3 spans 18 residues. Per the germline V gene, CDR1 is WSHSY and CDR2 is SAAADI. J lost 4 bases, V lost 4 bases, and 11 bases had no gene match. The table came from immunoSEQ multiplex PCR; TCRdb's copy has only in-frame clones and leaves some out. The sample records approximately 250,000 clones, 85% to 90% being singletons. The sample is drawn from a study of blood T cell repertoires in COVID-19. The specimen sequenced was PBMCs or T cells enriched from blood (not recorded which). This sequence joins TRBV10-2 and TRBJ2-2, with 11 bases that match TRBD2. The clonotype comes from a woman in her 30s with acute COVID-19. The CDR3 region is CASSGGLAESPGTGELFF. In DNA form, the CDR3 reads TGCGCCAGCAGTGGGGGACTAGCGGAATCCCCGGGCACCGGGGAGCTGTTTTTT.